Included here is one T cell receptor beta chain sequence, with context. The antigen remains unidentified. Template material for TCR beta VDJ and CDR3 profiling consisted of genomic DNA. Each CDR3 protein is one row after TCRdb ran MiXCR on the reads. The sample carries fewer than 150,000 distinct CDR3 sequences, more than 40% recorded once. The CDR3 totals 15 residues. With 1 base clipped from V and 2 bases from J, the junction kept 4 bases outside the gene matches. Germline V lookup: CDR1 LNHDA, CDR2 SQIVND (reference sequence). This specimen comes from a study of CD8+CD57+ T cells in acquired aplastic anemia. Findings and limits, study-wide: About 29 shared CD8+ CDR3s appeared highly expressed within patients' immunodominant clones.

Sequences were obtained from sorted CD4+, CD8+, or CD8+CD57+ T cells (not recorded which) from PBMCs. The V call is TRBV19, the J call TRBJ2-5; 7 positions match TRBD1. The receptor's source is a human donor in good health, serving as a control. The CDR3 protein is CASSIAGGRQETQYF. CDR3 nucleotides: TGTGCCAGTAGTATAGCAGGGGGACGTCAAGAGACCCAGTACTTC.